This TCR beta chain emerged from a study of cytomegalovirus exposure and HLA in healthy donors. Germline-derived CDR1 and CDR2 are SGHTA and FQGNSA. The V segment lost 4 bases and the J segment 8 bases; nucleotides outside the gene matches: 2. CDR3 size: 14 residues. The PCR contained 60 Vbeta and 13 Jbeta primers. Profiled with immunoSEQ multiplex PCR; TCRdb holds only in-frame clones, not every one. The sample totals about 40,000 clones. The chain joins TRBV7-2 to TRBJ2-1; TRBD2 matches at 13 bases. The sequenced sample consisted of PBMCs. This clonotype was sampled from a man aged 25 to 40 in good health and CMV-seronegative. The CDR3 DNA sequence: TGTGCCAGCAGCTGGACTAGCGGGGGCTATGAGCAGTTCTTC. As protein: CASSWTSGGYEQFF.